This TCR beta chain was documented in a study of OX40 agonist ivuxolimab in advanced cancers. Study summary: Three patients had partial responses: one hepatocellular carcinoma, two cutaneous melanoma. Findings of the study overall: There was clonal expansion of CD4+ and CD8+ blood T cells by week 6 at 0.1 to 3.0 mg/kg. Averaging showed that CD8+ T cells had more expanded clones than CD4+ did.

A history of autoimmune disease or systemic immunosuppression excluded patients. On this clone: Its antigen is not known.

Profiling relied on immunoSEQ multiplex PCR, and the TCRdb table lists in-frame clones only, not all of them. There are over 55,000 clones in the sample; approximately 80% occur only once, and approximately 0.7% lies in the top ten. The germline gives CDR1 SGHNT, CDR2 YYREEE (reference sequence). V gave up 4 bases and J gave up 1 base, with 14 bases separating them. The CDR3 spans 15 residues. The sequence was collected from an adult with an advanced solid tumor such as melanoma, head and neck, liver or kidney cancer. The genes are TRBV5-4 and TRBJ2-5, with D maybe TRBD2 (7 bases). The sequencing here drew on CD4+ or CD8+ T cells sorted from blood, taken in a trial of the OX40 agonist ivuxolimab. For the CDR3, the DNA is TGTGCCAGCAGCCCGAGGGGGGGCCTCCAAGAGACCCAGTACTTC. Encoded protein: CASSPRGGLQETQYF.